The 14 T cell receptor beta chains presented below share a single source sample, sequenced in a study of blood T cell repertoires in COVID-19. Profiling relied on immunoSEQ multiplex PCR, and the TCRdb table lists in-frame clones only, not all of them. In the table there are some 140,000 clones, 75% to 90% of which are singletons. The specimen sequenced was peripheral blood. All receptors come from a woman aged 45-59 years who had recovered from COVID-19.

The chain combines TRBV4-3 with TRBJ1-2; no clear D gene. This CDR3 is built from 15 residues. The ends were cut back, 5 bases at V and 4 bases at J, with 17 bases in the middle. Looked up from germline, CDR1 is LGHNA and CDR2 is YSLEER. The CDR3 is CASSYRAGSSYGYTF. CDR3 DNA sequence: TGCGCCAGCAGCTATAGAGCCGGGTCTTCCTATGGCTACACCTTC.

This clone was found once. The CDR3 nucleotides are TGTGCCAGCAGCGTCCCTGGGGGGAACTCCTACGAGCAGTACTTC. Encoded protein: CASSVPGGNSYEQYF. The chain couples TRBV9 to TRBJ2-7; D perhaps matches TRBD2 (6 bases). Germline loops: CDR1 SGDLS, CDR2 YYNGEE. V dropped 2 bases and J dropped 0 bases, with 12 bases sitting between them. The CDR3 length is 15 residues.

V gene TRBV7-9 combines with J gene TRBJ2-1, with 8 bases fitting TRBD2. This CDR3 has 15 residues. The V segment lost 5 bases and the J segment 0 bases; nucleotides outside the gene matches: 3. The germline gives CDR1 SEHNR, CDR2 FQNEAQ (reference sequence). The CDR3 bases are TGTGCCAGCAGCCAAAGCGGGAGCTCCTACAATGAGCAGTTCTTC. This gives the protein CASSQSGSSYNEQFF.

The CDR3 sequence is CASSPGTSVYNEQFF. CDR3 in DNA: TGTGCCAGCAGCCCCGGGACTAGCGTCTACAATGAGCAGTTCTTC. The V gene is TRBV9, the J gene TRBJ2-1, with 10 bases aligning to TRBD2. The CDR3 runs to 15 residues. The V segment lost 4 bases and the J segment 3 bases; nucleotides outside the gene matches: 4. Germline lookup yields CDR1 SGDLS and CDR2 YYNGEE.

V and J are TRBV18 and TRBJ2-2; D ambiguous. CDR1 KGHSH and CDR2 LQKENI come from the germline V gene. This CDR3 comprises 13 residues. V was trimmed by 6 bases and J by 5 bases, leaving 10 bases between them. CDR3 region: CASSPEITGELFF. As DNA, the CDR3 is TGTGCCAGCTCCCCGGAGATTACCGGGGAGCTGTTTTTT.

This clone appeared a single time. This rearrangement joins TRBV28 to TRBJ1-6; D is unclear. V lost 6 bases, J lost 7 bases, and 4 bases lay in between. This CDR3 contains 11 residues. The germline V gene has CDR1 MDHEN and CDR2 SYDVKM. CDR3: CASSQNSPLHF. The DNA of the CDR3 is TGTGCCAGCAGCCAAAATTCACCCCTCCACTTT.

The chain links TRBV6-5 to TRBJ1-2, with 9 bases that match TRBD1. The length of the CDR3 is 15 residues. The V gene end was trimmed by 3 bases and the J gene end by 7 bases; junction bases not matched to a gene: 9. Germline assignment: CDR1 MNHEY and CDR2 SVGAGI. CDR3 sequence reads: CASSYSITGGSGYTF. CDR3 nucleotide sequence: TGTGCCAGCAGTTATTCAATTACAGGGGGCAGTGGCTACACCTTC.

The chain has TRBV7-2 and TRBJ1-2; D ambiguous. V lost 3 bases, J lost 4 bases, and 15 bases lay in between. CDR1 SGHTA and CDR2 FQGNSA come from the germline V gene. The CDR3 has 15 amino acids. Here the CDR3 DNA reads TGTGCCAGCAGCTTGGGAGGTGGAGCCGCCTATGGCTACACCTTC. Protein sequence: CASSLGGGAAYGYTF.

The chain combines TRBV7-6 with TRBJ2-3, with 7 bases identical to TRBD2. The germline V gene encodes CDR1 SGHVS and CDR2 FNYEAQ. Trimming removed 1 base from V and 1 base from J; junction bases left unmatched: 8. This CDR3 has 17 residues. CDR3 amino acids: CASSLGSRTRRTDTQYF. The CDR3 DNA reads as TGTGCCAGCAGCTTAGGTTCCAGGACTAGGCGCACAGATACGCAGTATTTT.

The chain links TRBV18 to TRBJ2-7; 8 bases map to TRBD1. CDR1 and CDR2 (germline): KGHSH, LQKENI. The CDR3 has 16 amino acids. V lost 5 bases and J lost 3; bases outside the gene matches: 12. The chain's CDR3 is CASSTATQGAIYEQYF. In nucleotides, the CDR3 is TGTGCCAGCTCAACGGCTACCCAGGGGGCGATCTACGAGCAGTACTTC.

The chain has TRBV10-3 and TRBJ1-1; the D is unclear. Looked up from germline, CDR1 is ENHRY and CDR2 is SYGVKD. The CDR3 has 14 residues. The V gene lost 4 bases and the J gene lost 0 bases, with 9 bases spanning the gap. CDR3 DNA: TGTGCCATCAGTGGGGCAGGTTTGAACACTGAAGCTTTCTTT. Translated: CAISGAGLNTEAFF.

The J gene is TRBJ2-1, the V gene TRBV11-3, with 7 bases that match TRBD1. This CDR3 has 16 residues. Looked up from germline, CDR1 is SGHNT and CDR2 is YENEEA. V was pared by 0 bases and J by 3 bases, with 5 bases of the junction left unmatched. CDR3 coding DNA: TGTGCCAGCAGCTTAGATGGCAGGGGGAACTACAATGAGCAGTTCTTC. It encodes CASSLDGRGNYNEQFF.

V gene TRBV5-8 combines with J gene TRBJ1-2, with D possibly TRBD1 on 5 matching bases. Looked up from germline, CDR1 is SGHTS and CDR2 is YDEGEE. The V end was cut by 2 bases, the J end by 5 bases, with 19 bases between. CDR3 length: 16 amino acids. In DNA form, the CDR3 reads TGTGCCAGCAGCTTAGTTCCCGGACAAGGCTCTTATGGCTACACCTTC. Translation: CASSLVPGQGSYGYTF.

The rearrangement links TRBV2 to TRBJ1-4; D call uncertain. Between the trimmed V and J ends, which lost 6 bases and 0 bases, there was a span of 8 bases. The germline V gene encodes CDR1 SNHLY and CDR2 FYNNEI. The CDR3 runs 14 residues. The CDR3 nucleotides read TGTGCCAGCAGGAGGACTACAACTAATGAAAAACTGTTTTTT. Encoded protein: CASRRTTTNEKLFF.